This T cell receptor beta chain was recovered during a study of blood T cell repertoires in COVID-19. Overall study context: Material from acute and convalescent COVID-19 was sourced from the United States, Italy and Spain.

Using immunoSEQ multiplex PCR, the repertoire was profiled, and TCRdb retains in-frame clones only, with some absent. The data show a few hundred thousand clones, over 75% seen once. This CDR3 contains 12 residues. CDR1 SGHTA and CDR2 FQGNSA come from the germline V gene. Trimming took 1 base from V and 9 from J, leaving 7 bases between them. Participant reports of clinical history set cohort assignment. This TCR was recovered from a woman between 35 and 50 years old with acute COVID-19. The chain recombines TRBV7-2 with TRBJ1-5; D is unresolved. Sequenced input: PBMCs or T cells enriched from blood (not recorded which). CDR3 in DNA: TGTGCCAGCAGCTTAGTGTCAGGGCCCCAGCATTTT. Its protein is CASSLVSGPQHF.